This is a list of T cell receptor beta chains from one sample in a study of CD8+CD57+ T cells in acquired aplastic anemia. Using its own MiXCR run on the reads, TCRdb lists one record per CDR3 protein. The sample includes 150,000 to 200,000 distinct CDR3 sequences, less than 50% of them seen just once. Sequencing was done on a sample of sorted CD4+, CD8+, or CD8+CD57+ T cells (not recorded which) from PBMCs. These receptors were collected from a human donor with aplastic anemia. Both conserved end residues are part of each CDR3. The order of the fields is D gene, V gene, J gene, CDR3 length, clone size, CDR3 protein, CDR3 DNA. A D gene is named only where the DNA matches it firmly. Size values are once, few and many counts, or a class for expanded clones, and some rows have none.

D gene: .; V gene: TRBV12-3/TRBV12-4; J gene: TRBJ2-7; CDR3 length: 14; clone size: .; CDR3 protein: CASGRLRGGYEQYF; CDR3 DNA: TGTGCCAGCGGCCGCCTACGAGGGGGCTACGAGCAGTACTTC
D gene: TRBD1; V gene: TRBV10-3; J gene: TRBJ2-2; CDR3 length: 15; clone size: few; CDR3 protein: CAISEMTGPTGELFF; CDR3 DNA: TGTGCCATCAGTGAGATGACAGGGCCCACCGGGGAGCTGTTTTTT
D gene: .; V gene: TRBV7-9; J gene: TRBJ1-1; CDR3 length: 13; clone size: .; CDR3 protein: CASSSPGDTEAFF; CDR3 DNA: TGTGCCAGCAGCTCGCCGGGGGACACTGAAGCTTTCTTT
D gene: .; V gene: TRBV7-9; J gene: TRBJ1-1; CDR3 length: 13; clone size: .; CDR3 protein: CASSFPGNTEAFF; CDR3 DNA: TGTGCCAGCAGCTTTCCTGGGAACACTGAAGCTTTCTTT
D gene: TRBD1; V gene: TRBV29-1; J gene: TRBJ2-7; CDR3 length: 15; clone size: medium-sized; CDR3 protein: CSVQTGTGGTSEQYF; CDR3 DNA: TGCAGCGTTCAAACTGGGACAGGGGGAACCTCCGAGCAGTACTTC
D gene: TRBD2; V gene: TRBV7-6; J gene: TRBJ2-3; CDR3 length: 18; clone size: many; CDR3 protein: CASSLNQAILAGTDTQYF; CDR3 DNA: TGTGCCAGCAGCTTAAATCAGGCCATTCTAGCGGGAACAGATACGCAGTATTTT
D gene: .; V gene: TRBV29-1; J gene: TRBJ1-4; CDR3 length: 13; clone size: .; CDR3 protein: CSALKGGTEKLFF; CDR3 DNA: TGCAGCGCCCTCAAGGGGGGCACTGAAAAACTGTTTTTT
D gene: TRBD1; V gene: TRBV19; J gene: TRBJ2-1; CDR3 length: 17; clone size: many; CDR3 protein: CASSRIFPGTGIDEQFF; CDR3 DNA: TGTGCCAGTAGCCGTATATTTCCCGGGACAGGGATCGATGAGCAGTTCTTC
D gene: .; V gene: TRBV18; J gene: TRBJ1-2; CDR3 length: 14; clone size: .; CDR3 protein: CASSPDVGANGYTF; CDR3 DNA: TGTGCCAGCTCACCTGATGTTGGGGCGAATGGCTACACCTTC
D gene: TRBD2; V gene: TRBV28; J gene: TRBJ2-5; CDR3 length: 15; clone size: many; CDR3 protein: CASSLNLAGWETQYF; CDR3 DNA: TGTGCCAGCAGTCTCAACCTAGCGGGATGGGAGACCCAGTACTTC
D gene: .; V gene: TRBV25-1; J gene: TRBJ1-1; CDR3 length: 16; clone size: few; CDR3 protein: CTSSELGIRGNTEAFF; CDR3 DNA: TGTACCAGCAGTGAATTAGGGATCCGCGGGAACACTGAAGCTTTCTTT
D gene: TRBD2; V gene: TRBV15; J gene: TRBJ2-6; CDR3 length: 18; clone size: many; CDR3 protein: CATSGLTSGMTGANVLTF; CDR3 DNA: TGTGCCACCAGCGGCTTGACTAGCGGGATGACTGGGGCCAACGTCCTGACTTTC
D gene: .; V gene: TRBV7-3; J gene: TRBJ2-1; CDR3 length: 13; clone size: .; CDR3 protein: CASSLTQYNEQFF; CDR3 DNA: TGTGCCAGCAGCTTAACCCAGTACAATGAGCAGTTCTTC
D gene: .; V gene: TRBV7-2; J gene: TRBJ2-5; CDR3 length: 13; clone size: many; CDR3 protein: CASSFTGVETQYF; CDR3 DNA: TGTGCCAGCAGCTTTACGGGAGTAGAGACCCAGTACTTC
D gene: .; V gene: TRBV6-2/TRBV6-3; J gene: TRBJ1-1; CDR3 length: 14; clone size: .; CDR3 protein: CASSYSDGRSEAFF; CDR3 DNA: TGTGCCAGCAGTTACTCGGACGGAAGATCAGAAGCTTTCTTT
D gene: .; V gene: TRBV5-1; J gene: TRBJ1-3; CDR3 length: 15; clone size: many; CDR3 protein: CASSPDSGTGNTIYF; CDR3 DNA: TGCGCCAGCAGCCCGGACTCAGGGACTGGAAACACCATATATTTT
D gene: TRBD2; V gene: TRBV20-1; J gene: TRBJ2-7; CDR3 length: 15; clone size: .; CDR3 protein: CSAIERGSGGYEQYF; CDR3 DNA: TGCAGTGCTATCGAACGGGGTAGCGGGGGGTACGAGCAGTACTTC
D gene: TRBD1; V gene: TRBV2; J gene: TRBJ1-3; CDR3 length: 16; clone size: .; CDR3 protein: CASSEQGARSGNTIYF; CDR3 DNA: TGTGCCAGCAGTGAACAGGGGGCTCGCTCTGGAAACACCATATATTTT
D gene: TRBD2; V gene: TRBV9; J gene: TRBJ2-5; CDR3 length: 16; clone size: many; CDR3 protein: CASSPHQAGGLETQYF; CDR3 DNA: TGTGCCAGCAGCCCCCACCAAGCGGGGGGGCTTGAGACCCAGTACTTC
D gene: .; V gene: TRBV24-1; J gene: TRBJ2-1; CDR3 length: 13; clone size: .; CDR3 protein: CASGTLSHNEQFF; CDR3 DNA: TGTGCCAGCGGGACACTGTCACACAATGAGCAGTTCTTC
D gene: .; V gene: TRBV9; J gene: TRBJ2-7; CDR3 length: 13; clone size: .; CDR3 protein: CASSRVPDHEQYF; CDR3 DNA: TGTGCCAGCAGCCGAGTCCCTGACCACGAGCAGTACTTC
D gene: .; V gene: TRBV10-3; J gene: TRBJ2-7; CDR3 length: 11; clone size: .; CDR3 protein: CAISVEHEQYF; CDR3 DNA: TGTGCCATCAGTGTCGAACACGAGCAGTACTTC
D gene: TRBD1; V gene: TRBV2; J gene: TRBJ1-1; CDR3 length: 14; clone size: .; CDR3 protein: CASFKDRSALEAFF; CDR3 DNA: TGTGCCAGCTTTAAGGACAGGTCGGCTCTTGAAGCTTTCTTT
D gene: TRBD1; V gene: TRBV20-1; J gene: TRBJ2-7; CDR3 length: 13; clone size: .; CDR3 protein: CSAKDRLVYEQYF; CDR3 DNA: TGCAGTGCGAAGGACAGGCTAGTCTACGAGCAGTACTTC
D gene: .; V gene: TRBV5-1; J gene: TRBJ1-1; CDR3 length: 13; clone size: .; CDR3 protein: CASSLAIDTEAFF; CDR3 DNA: TGCGCCAGCAGCTTGGCCATTGACACTGAAGCTTTCTTT
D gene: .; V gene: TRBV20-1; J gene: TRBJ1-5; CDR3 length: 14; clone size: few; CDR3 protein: CSASRRLSNQPQHF; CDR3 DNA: TGCAGTGCTAGTAGGCGGCTTAGCAATCAGCCCCAGCATTTT
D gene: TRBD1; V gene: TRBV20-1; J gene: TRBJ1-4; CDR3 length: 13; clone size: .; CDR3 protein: CSARDRGRGKLFF; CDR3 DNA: TGCAGTGCTAGAGACAGGGGGCGGGGAAAACTGTTTTTT
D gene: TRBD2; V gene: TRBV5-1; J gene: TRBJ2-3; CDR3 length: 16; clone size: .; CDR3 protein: CASSRLTSGTSDTQYF; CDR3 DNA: TGCGCCAGCAGCCGGTTGACTAGCGGGACGTCAGATACGCAGTATTTT
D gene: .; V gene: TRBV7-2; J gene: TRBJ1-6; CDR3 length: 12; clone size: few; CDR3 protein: CASSGLSSPLHF; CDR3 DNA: TGTGCCAGCAGTGGACTCAGCTCACCCCTCCACTTT
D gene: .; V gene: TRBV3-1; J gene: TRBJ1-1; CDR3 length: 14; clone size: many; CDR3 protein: CASSQVQGRTEAFF; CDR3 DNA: TGTGCCAGCAGCCAAGTTCAGGGGAGGACTGAAGCTTTCTTT
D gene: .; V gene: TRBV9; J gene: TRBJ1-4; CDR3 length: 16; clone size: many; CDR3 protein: CASSVGVTSTNEKLFF; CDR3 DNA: TGTGCCAGCAGCGTAGGTGTTACCTCAACTAATGAAAAACTGTTTTTT
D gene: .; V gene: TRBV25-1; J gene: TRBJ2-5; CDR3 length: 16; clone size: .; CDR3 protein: CASSEVPGTGAETQYF; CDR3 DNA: TGTGCCAGCAGTGAAGTCCCGGGGACTGGGGCAGAGACCCAGTACTTC
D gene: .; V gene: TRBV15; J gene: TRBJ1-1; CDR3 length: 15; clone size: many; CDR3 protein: CATSRDWGPNTEAFF; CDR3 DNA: TGTGCCACCAGCAGAGATTGGGGTCCAAACACTGAAGCTTTCTTT
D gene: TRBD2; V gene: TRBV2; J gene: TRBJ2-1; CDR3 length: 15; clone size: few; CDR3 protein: CASSRTREGQGEQFF; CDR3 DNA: TGTGCCAGCAGTCGAACTCGGGAGGGCCAGGGTGAGCAGTTCTTC
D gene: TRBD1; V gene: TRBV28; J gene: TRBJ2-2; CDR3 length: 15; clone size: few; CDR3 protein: CASSIPTGSSGELFF; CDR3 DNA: TGTGCCAGCAGTATCCCGACAGGGTCTAGCGGGGAGCTGTTTTTT
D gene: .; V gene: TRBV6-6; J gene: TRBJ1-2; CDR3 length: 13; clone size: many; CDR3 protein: CASSYQGTYGYTF; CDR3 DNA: TGTGCCAGCAGCTACCAGGGGACCTATGGCTACACCTTC
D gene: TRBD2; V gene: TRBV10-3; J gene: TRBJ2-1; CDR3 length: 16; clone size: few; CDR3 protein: CAISGGTSGAYNEQFF; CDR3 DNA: TGTGCCATCAGTGGCGGGACTAGCGGGGCCTACAATGAGCAGTTCTTC
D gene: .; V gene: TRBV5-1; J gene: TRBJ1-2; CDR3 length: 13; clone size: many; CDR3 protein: CASSWDQKYGYTF; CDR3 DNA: TGCGCCAGCAGCTGGGACCAAAAGTATGGCTACACCTTC
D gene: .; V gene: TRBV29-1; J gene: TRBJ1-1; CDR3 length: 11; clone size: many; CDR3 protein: CSVTETASGYF; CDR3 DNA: TGCAGCGTTACCGAAACCGCCAGTGGGTACTTT
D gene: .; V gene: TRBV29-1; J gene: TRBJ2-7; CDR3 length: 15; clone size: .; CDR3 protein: CSVGGTFKNSYEQYF; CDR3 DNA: TGCAGCGTGGGAGGGACATTCAAAAACTCCTACGAGCAGTACTTC
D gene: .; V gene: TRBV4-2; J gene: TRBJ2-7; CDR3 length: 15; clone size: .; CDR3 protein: CASSQDYGIGGEQYF; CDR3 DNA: TGTGCCAGCAGCCAAGATTACGGGATTGGTGGCGAGCAGTACTTC
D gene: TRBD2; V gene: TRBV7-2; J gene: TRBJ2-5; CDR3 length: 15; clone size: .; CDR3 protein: CASSPYRLAEETQYF; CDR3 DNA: TGTGCCAGCAGCCCCTACCGACTAGCGGAAGAGACCCAGTACTTC
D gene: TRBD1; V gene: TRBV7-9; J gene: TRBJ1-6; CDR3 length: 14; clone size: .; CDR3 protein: CASSKGAGNSPLHF; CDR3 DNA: TGTGCCAGCAGTAAGGGGGCCGGGAATTCACCCCTCCACTTT
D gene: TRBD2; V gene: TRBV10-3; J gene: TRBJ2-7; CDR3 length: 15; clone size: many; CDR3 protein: CAIRPFSGSSYEQYF; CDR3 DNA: TGTGCCATCAGGCCGTTTAGCGGGAGCTCCTACGAGCAGTACTTC
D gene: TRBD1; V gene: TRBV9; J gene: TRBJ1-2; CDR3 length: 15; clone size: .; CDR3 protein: CASSISTGGGYGYTF; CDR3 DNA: TGTGCCAGCAGCATCTCGACAGGGGGCGGCTATGGCTACACCTTC
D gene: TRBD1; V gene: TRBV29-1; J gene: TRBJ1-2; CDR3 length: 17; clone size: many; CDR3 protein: CSVLLPGGYWGRSGYTF; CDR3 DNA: TGCAGCGTCCTCCTCCCAGGGGGGTATTGGGGACGGAGTGGCTACACCTTC
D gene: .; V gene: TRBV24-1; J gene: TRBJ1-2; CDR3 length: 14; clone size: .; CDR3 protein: CATSDSRGNYGYTF; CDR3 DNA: TGTGCCACCAGTGACTCGCGGGGAAACTATGGCTACACCTTC
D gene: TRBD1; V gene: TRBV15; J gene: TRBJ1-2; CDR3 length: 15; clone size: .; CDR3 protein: CATSSSGTGVYGYTF; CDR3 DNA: TGTGCCACCAGCAGCTCGGGGACAGGGGTTTATGGCTACACCTTC
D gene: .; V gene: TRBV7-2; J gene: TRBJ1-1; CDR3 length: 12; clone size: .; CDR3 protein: CASSFDSGAAFF; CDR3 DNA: TGTGCCAGCAGCTTCGACAGCGGTGCAGCTTTCTTT
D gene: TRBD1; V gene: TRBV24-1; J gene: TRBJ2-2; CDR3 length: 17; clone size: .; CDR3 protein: CATSDGDRGGNTGELFF; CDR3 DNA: TGTGCCACCAGTGATGGAGACAGGGGAGGGAACACCGGGGAGCTGTTTTTT
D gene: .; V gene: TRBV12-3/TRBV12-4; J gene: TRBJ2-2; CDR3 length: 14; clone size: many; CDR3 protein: CASSLGGSTGELFF; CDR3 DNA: TGTGCCAGCAGTCTCGGGGGTAGCACCGGGGAGCTGTTTTTT